These 12 T cell receptor beta chains originate from one sample sequenced in a study of identical twins. TCRdb reprocessed the 5' RACE reads via MiXCR and lists one record per CDR3 protein. Among under 500,000 distinct CDR3 sequences listed, 13% to 15% were seen once. These data were also filed under a second study, of yellow fever vaccine responses in identical twins.

The specimen was CD4+ T cells sorted from blood. The receptor set was obtained from a woman between 18 and 29 years old in good health.

Ten or more counts support this clonotype. The gene calls are TRBV7-2 and TRBJ2-1; D might be TRBD1 (5 bases). The germline gives CDR1 SGHTA, CDR2 FQGNSA. Trimming stripped 4 bases from V and 6 bases from J, with 10 bases between. This CDR3 is built from 13 residues. The CDR3 is CASSSADSNEQFF. The CDR3 nucleotides are TGTGCCAGCAGCTCCGCCGACAGCAATGAGCAGTTCTTC.

The V gene is TRBV24-1, the J gene TRBJ2-5, with unresolved D. Trimming left V 4 bases short and J 5 bases short, with 4 bases between. Per germline, CDR1 KGHDR and CDR2 SFDVKD. There are 11 residues in the CDR3. This chain's CDR3 is CATSEGETQYF. The CDR3 bases are TGTGCCACCAGTGAGGGGGAGACCCAGTACTTC.

The chain has TRBV20-1 and TRBJ1-4; D is uncertain. V was pared by 5 bases and J by 8 bases, with 12 bases between. The CDR3 is 12 residues long. Germline V gene sequence: CDR1 DFQATT, CDR2 SNEGSKA (reference sequence). As DNA, the CDR3 is TGCAGTGCTCCCCTGGGCAACGAAAAACTGTTTTTT. It yields the protein CSAPLGNEKLFF.

The V gene is TRBV20-1, the J gene TRBJ2-1, with 10 bases lining up with TRBD1. The germline V gene has CDR1 DFQATT and CDR2 SNEGSKA (reference sequence). V lost 8 bases, J lost 7 bases, and 8 bases stayed unmatched. The CDR3 totals 13 residues. The CDR3 DNA is TGCAGTCAATCCGGGACAGGGGAAAATGAGCAGTTCTTC. Its protein product is CSQSGTGENEQFF.

This clonotype came up a few times. V gene TRBV4-3 combines with J gene TRBJ2-7; D is uncertain. Trimming removed 0 bases at V and 1 base at J, with 10 bases between. The CDR3 extends over 15 amino acids. Germline CDR1 LGHNA, CDR2 YSLEER. The CDR3 DNA follows: TGCGCCAGCAGCCAAGATTCGTTAAGTTCCTACGAGCAGTACTTC. This gives the protein CASSQDSLSSYEQYF.

The chain combines TRBV7-2 with TRBJ2-4; D uncertain. Germline lookup yields CDR1 SGHTA and CDR2 FQGNSA. The V end was cut by 1 base, the J end by 1 base, with 14 bases between. CDR3 length: 17 amino acids. As DNA, the CDR3 is TGTGCCAGCAGCTTAGGGGTAGATACCCCTGCCAAAAACATTCAGTACTTC. It is translated as CASSLGVDTPAKNIQYF. Together with reference TRBV7-2 and TRBJ2-4, the CDR3 gives the full variable domain: GAGVSQSPSNKVTEKGKDVELRCDPISGHTALYWYRQSLGQGLEFLIYFQGNSAPDKSGLPSDRFSAERTGGSVSTLTIQRTQQEDSAVYLCASSLGVDTPAKNIQYFGAGTRLSVL.

The J gene is TRBJ2-5, the V gene TRBV4-3, with D maybe TRBD1 (5 bases). The CDR3 loop spans 14 amino acids. Germline-derived CDR1 and CDR2 are LGHNA and YSLEER. Trimming took 0 bases from V and 7 from J, leaving 12 bases between them. CDR3 coding DNA: TGCGCCAGCAGCCAAGATCAGCAGGGTCTGACCCAGTACTTC. This codes for CASSQDQQGLTQYF.

Only one count was recorded for this clonotype. V is TRBV3-1 and J is TRBJ2-7, with TRBD1 matching over 8 bases. Germline V gene data show CDR1 as LGHDT and CDR2 as YNNKEL (reference sequence). V shed 4 bases, J shed 4 bases, and the junction held 6 bases outside the gene matches. CDR3 length: 14 residues. The CDR3 nucleotides are TGTGCCAGCAGCCCCTGGACAGGGCAGTACGAGCAGTACTTC. Translating it yields CASSPWTGQYEQYF.

This clonotype was counted at least ten times. The chain recombines TRBV11-2 with TRBJ2-1, with D possibly being TRBD2 (6 bases). Trimming took 3 bases from V and 0 from J, leaving 6 bases between them. This CDR3 is built from 14 residues. The germline CDR1 and CDR2 sequences are SGHAT and FQNNGV. The DNA for the CDR3 is TGTGCCAGCAGCTTCGGGAGCTCCTACAATGAGCAGTTCTTC. This codes for CASSFGSSYNEQFF.

The chain is built from TRBV7-9 and TRBJ1-2, with TRBD1 matching 7 bases. The V gene end was trimmed by 3 bases and the J gene end by 8 bases; junction bases not matched to a gene: 9. Germline V gene sequence: CDR1 SEHNR, CDR2 FQNEAQ (reference sequence). The CDR3 is 14 amino acids. Written as DNA, the CDR3 is TGTGCCAGCAGCTTTTTCGACAGGGAGGAAGGCTACACCTTC. This translates into CASSFFDREEGYTF.

In its sample, this clonotype was seen a few times. The chain has TRBV6-4 and TRBJ2-3; perhaps D is TRBD1 or TRBD2 (5 bases each). This CDR3 comprises 13 residues. Germline CDR1 and CDR2: MRHNA and SNTAGT. V shed 5 bases and J shed 2 bases, with 8 bases lying between them. CDR3 nucleotide sequence: TGTGCCAGCAGTTGGGACGCCACAGATACGCAGTATTTT. Amino acids: CASSWDATDTQYF.

CDR3 amino acids: CASSSAGTLRQYF. CDR3 in DNA: TGTGCCAGCAGCTCAGCCGGGACTTTGAGGCAGTACTTC. The chain couples TRBV11-2 to TRBJ2-7; D is possibly TRBD2 (6 bases). This CDR3 comprises 13 residues. V was cut by 4 bases and J by 9 bases, with 16 bases left in between. Germline V gene data show CDR1 as SGHAT and CDR2 as FQNNGV. The full variable domain, completed using reference TRBV11-2 and TRBJ2-7, is EAGVAQSPRYKIIEKRQSVAFWCNPISGHATLYWYQQILGQGPKLLIQFQNNGVVDDSQLPKDRFSAERLKGVDSTLKIQPAKLEDSAVYLCASSSAGTLRQYFGPGTRLTVT.